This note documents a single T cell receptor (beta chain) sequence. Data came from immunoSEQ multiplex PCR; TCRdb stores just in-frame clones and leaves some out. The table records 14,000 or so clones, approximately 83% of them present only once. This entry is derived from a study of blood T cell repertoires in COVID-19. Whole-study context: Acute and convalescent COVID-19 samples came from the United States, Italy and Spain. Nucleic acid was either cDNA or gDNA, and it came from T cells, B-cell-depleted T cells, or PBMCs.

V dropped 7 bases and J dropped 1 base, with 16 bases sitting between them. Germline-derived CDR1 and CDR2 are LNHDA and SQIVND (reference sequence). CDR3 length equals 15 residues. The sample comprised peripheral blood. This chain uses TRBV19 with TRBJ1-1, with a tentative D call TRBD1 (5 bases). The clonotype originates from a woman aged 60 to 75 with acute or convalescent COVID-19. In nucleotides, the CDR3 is TGTGCCAGTACCGCTTCAGGGTCTCCGAACACTGAAGCTTTCTTT. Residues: CASTASGSPNTEAFF.